The clone carrying this T cell receptor (beta chain) has just one count. This sample is part of a study of shared clonotypes between healthy human individuals. Using immunoSEQ multiplex PCR, the repertoire was profiled, and TCRdb retains in-frame clones only, with some absent. The sample contains roughly 2.4 million clones, approximately 94% of which appear only once. Sample: naive CD4+ T cells sorted from blood. The subset denotes: CD45RA+ positively selected. The sequence was obtained from a man between 18 and 29 years old in good health.

This CDR3 reads CATLDFPSTDTQYF. The CDR3 DNA sequence: TGTGCCACCCTGGACTTTCCTAGCACAGATACGCAGTATTTT. The chain carries TRBV5-4 and TRBJ2-3, with TRBD2 as a possible D gene (5 bases). Germline V gene data show CDR1 as SGHNT and CDR2 as YYREEE (reference sequence). The CDR3 runs 14 residues. The V end lost 9 bases, the J end lost 0 bases, and 14 bases lay between the germline ends.